Sequencing of this T cell receptor beta chain was carried out in a study of neurological immune-mediated disorders. This clonotype was seen ten or more times. In TCRdb, the 5' RACE reads were re-called with MiXCR into one record per CDR3 protein. Of approximately 84,000 distinct CDR3 sequences listed, around 4.5% are singletons. Germline V gives CDR1 DFQATT, CDR2 SNEGSKA (reference sequence). V was clipped by 4 bases and J by 4 bases, with 17 bases between them. The CDR3 spans 14 residues. Time point in this sample: longitudinal time-point 3. For the unsorted libraries, 2 million PBMCs stored at -80 C served as input.

The source material was PBMCs. The receptor's source is a woman aged 55-70 years with multiple sclerosis. This chain joins TRBV20-1 and TRBJ2-7; D possibly matches TRBD1 or TRBD2 (6 bases each). The CDR3 region is CSAIVTGARYEQYF. The CDR3 coding sequence is TGCAGTGCTATTGTTACGGGGGCGAGGTACGAGCAGTACTTC.